These 24 T cell receptor beta chains originate from one sample sequenced in a study of cytomegalovirus exposure and HLA in healthy donors. The PCR used 60 Vbeta and 13 Jbeta primers. Sequenced by immunoSEQ multiplex PCR; TCRdb stores in-frame clones only, minus some. This sample has 110,000 or so clones, with 60% to 80% found just once. Sequenced: PBMCs. The receptor set was obtained from a woman in her forties in good health and CMV-seropositive.

The V and J genes are TRBV7-2 and TRBJ1-6; D is perhaps TRBD1 (6 bases). Trimming shortened V by 4 bases and J by 0 bases, and 10 bases separated the two germline ends. Per germline, CDR1 SGHTA and CDR2 FQGNSA. CDR3 length: 16 amino acids. In nucleotides, the CDR3 is TGTGCCAGCAGCTCGGACAGCCTCTCCTATAATTCACCCCTCCACTTT. Residues: CASSSDSLSYNSPLHF.

The rearrangement links TRBV5-1 to TRBJ2-5, with TRBD1 matching 7 bases. The CDR3 runs to 14 residues. Germline trimming cut 0 bases from V and 3 bases from J; bases unmatched to any gene: 2. Germline CDR1 and CDR2: SGHRS and YFSETQ. In DNA form, the CDR3 reads TGCGCCAGCAGCTTGGGTCAGGGGGAAGAGACCCAGTACTTC. Protein: CASSLGQGEETQYF. Full variable domain (remainder filled in from reference TRBV5-1 and TRBJ2-5): KAGVTQTPRYLIKTRGQQVTLSCSPISGHRSVSWYQQTPGQGLQFLFEYFSETQRNKGNFPGRFSGRQFSNSRSEMNVSTLELGDSALYLCASSLGQGEETQYFGPGTRLLVL.

V and J are TRBV5-5 and TRBJ1-1; D ambiguous. Trimming stripped 1 base from V and 5 bases from J, with 12 bases between. The germline V gene encodes CDR1 SGHKS and CDR2 YYEKEE (reference sequence). The CDR3 totals 14 residues. This CDR3 reads CASSLRVVGTEAFF. CDR3 in DNA: TGTGCCAGCAGCTTGCGGGTGGTGGGTACTGAAGCTTTCTTT. Complete variable domain (other parts from reference TRBV5-5 and TRBJ1-1): DAGVTQSPTHLIKTRGQQVTLRCSPISGHKSVSWYQQVLGQGPQFIFQYYEKEERGRGNFPDRFSARQFPNYSSELNVNALLLGDSALYLCASSLRVVGTEAFFGQGTRLTVV.

This sequence joins TRBV4-2 and TRBJ2-1, with 8 nucleotides matching TRBD1. J lost 4 bases, V lost 3 bases, and 8 bases had no gene match. The CDR3 consists of 16 residues. In germline, CDR1 is LGHNA, CDR2 YNFKEQ. The DNA for the CDR3 is TGTGCCAGCAGCCACCCTCCGGGACAGGCTTACAATGAGCAGTTCTTC. This encodes CASSHPPGQAYNEQFF.

This chain links TRBV4-1 with TRBJ2-5; no clear D. The germline gives CDR1 MGHRA, CDR2 YSYEKL. The CDR3 has 13 amino acids. V was trimmed by 3 bases and J by 5 bases, leaving 10 bases between them. Here the CDR3 reads CASSQSFQETQYF. DNA for the CDR3: TGCGCCAGCAGCCAGTCTTTTCAGGAGACCCAGTACTTC.

This clone was picked up one time. The chain links TRBV9 to TRBJ1-1, with unresolved D. Germline CDR1 reads SGDLS; CDR2 reads YYNGEE. V was pared by 1 base and J by 1 base, with 14 bases between. The CDR3 extends over 16 amino acids. The CDR3 loop reads CASSVFPRQANTEAFF. The CDR3 region has the DNA TGTGCCAGCAGCGTATTTCCCCGGCAGGCGAACACTGAAGCTTTCTTT.

Concerning this clone: The junction and the germline gene differ at one end; a read error may be behind it. This chain links TRBV7-6 with TRBJ2-1; 7 nucleotides align to TRBD1. CDR1 is SGHVS, CDR2 FNYEAQ, per germline. The CDR3 covers 12 residues. The CDR3 sequence is CAGRNRGDEQFF. In DNA form, the CDR3 reads TGTGCCGGCAGAAACAGGGGAGATGAGCAGTTCTTC.

The CDR3 DNA reads as TGTGCCAGCAGCTTCGGTGTCCATGAAAAACTGTTTTTT. Amino acid sequence: CASSFGVHEKLFF. The V gene is TRBV7-2, the J gene TRBJ1-4; D gene unclear. Germline V gene data show CDR1 as SGHTA and CDR2 as FQGNSA. The CDR3 length is 13 residues. Trimming left V 3 bases short and J 6 bases short, with 8 bases between.

This clone was picked up a small number of times. V and J are TRBV6-1 and TRBJ1-6; D gene uncertain. The germline gives CDR1 MNHNS, CDR2 SASEGT. Trimming cost V 9 bases and J 2 bases, with 8 bases left between them. The CDR3 length is 13 residues. CDR3 sequence reads: CASRSAYNSPLHF. The CDR3 region has the DNA TGTGCCAGTCGTAGTGCCTATAATTCACCCCTCCACTTT.

The chain couples TRBV28 to TRBJ2-3; TRBD2 matches at 7 bases. With 5 bases clipped from V and 4 bases from J, the junction kept 6 bases outside the gene matches. Per germline, CDR1 MDHEN and CDR2 SYDVKM. The CDR3 spans 14 residues. CDR3: CASSHLGRADTQYF. The CDR3 DNA reads as TGTGCCAGCAGTCACCTGGGGAGGGCAGATACGCAGTATTTT.

Worth noting for this clone: A junction end diverges from the germline sequence, so it may reflect a read error. This rearrangement joins TRBV7-9 to TRBJ1-1; 7 bases match TRBD1. The CDR3 has 17 residues. Germline loops: CDR1 SEHNR, CDR2 FQNEAQ (reference sequence). The CDR3: CSSSLGAWAGGDTEAFF. CDR3 bases: TGTTCCAGCAGCTTAGGCGCATGGGCAGGGGGTGACACTGAAGCTTTCTTT.

A few counts support this clone. V is TRBV15 and J is TRBJ1-1; 7 nucleotides agree with TRBD1. The CDR3 has 16 residues. Trimming removed 1 base from V and 0 bases from J; junction bases left unmatched: 5. The V gene's germline CDR1 is LNHNV and CDR2 YYDKDF (reference sequence). CDR3 amino acids: CATSRVGQTLNTEAFF. The CDR3 DNA reads TGTGCCACCAGCAGAGTGGGACAGACATTGAACACTGAAGCTTTCTTT.

The chain recombines TRBV5-1 with TRBJ1-5; D gene unclear. Germline assignment: CDR1 SGHRS and CDR2 YFSETQ. With 3 bases removed from V and 6 bases from J, the gap between germline ends came to 10 bases. This CDR3 contains 13 residues. The CDR3 coding sequence is TGCGCCAGCAGCTATGAGGTGGGTCAGCCCCAGCATTTT. Its protein product is CASSYEVGQPQHF.

The rearrangement joins TRBV11-3 to TRBJ2-2, with 7 bases fitting TRBD1. Germline V CDR1 and CDR2: SGHNT, YENEEA. V was clipped by 9 bases and J by 2 bases; unmatched bases: 12. CDR3 length: 16 amino acids. Here the CDR3 reads CASRGRGRPNTGELFF. The CDR3 DNA reads TGTGCCAGTCGAGGCAGGGGGAGACCAAACACCGGGGAGCTGTTTTTT.

The chain recombines TRBV10-1 with TRBJ2-6, with 8 bases that match TRBD1. The germline V gene has CDR1 WNHNN and CDR2 SYGVQD (reference sequence). V gave up 2 bases and J gave up 1 base; unmatched junction bases: 16. The CDR3 length is 21 residues. Written as DNA, the CDR3 is TGCGCCAGCAGTGAGCCCGGAGCAAGAGACAGGGGATGTTCTGGGGCCAACGTCCTGACTTTC. As protein: CASSEPGARDRGCSGANVLTF.

The rearrangement uses TRBV4-1 and TRBJ1-4; D remains unclear. The V end lost 6 bases, the J end lost 0 bases, and 8 bases lay between the germline ends. The CDR3 is 14 residues long. Germline CDR1 MGHRA, CDR2 YSYEKL. CDR3: CASRRAATNEKLFF. Written as DNA, the CDR3 is TGCGCCAGCAGGAGGGCAGCAACTAATGAAAAACTGTTTTTT.

V and J are TRBV5-6 and TRBJ1-2; 8 nucleotides agree with TRBD1. The CDR3 spans 14 residues. The germline gives CDR1 SGHDT, CDR2 YYEEEE. V lost 7 bases to trimming and J lost 2 bases; unmatched junction nucleotides: 7. The CDR3 DNA follows: TGTGCCAGCGGACCCCGGGACAGGAACTATGGCTACACCTTC. This gives the protein CASGPRDRNYGYTF.

CDR3 residues: CASSLTSGGATDTQYF. DNA for the CDR3: TGTGCCAGCAGTTTAACTAGCGGGGGGGCCACAGATACGCAGTATTTT. The chain links TRBV27 to TRBJ2-3; 13 bases match TRBD2. J lost 2 bases, V lost 2 bases, and 1 base had no gene match. Germline-derived CDR1 and CDR2 are MNHEY and SMNVEV (reference sequence). The CDR3 is 16 residues long.

The chain combines TRBV19 with TRBJ1-2; D gene ambiguous. The CDR3 consists of 11 residues. Per the germline V gene, CDR1 is LNHDA and CDR2 is SQIVND (reference sequence). V was trimmed by 5 bases and J by 6 bases, leaving 7 bases between them. The CDR3 loop is CASSRVNGYTF. CDR3 nucleotide sequence: TGTGCCAGTAGTCGGGTAAATGGCTACACCTTC. Complete variable domain (other parts from reference TRBV19 and TRBJ1-2): DGGITQSPKYLFRKEGQNVTLSCEQNLNHDAMYWYRQDPGQGLRLIYYSQIVNDFQKGDIAEGYSVSREKKESFPLTVTSAQKNPTAFYLCASSRVNGYTFGSGTRLTVV.

As regards this clone: Other nucleotide sequences from this sample produce the same CDR3. J is TRBJ2-1 and V is TRBV5-1, with D possibly TRBD2 on 5 matching bases. Germline V gives CDR1 SGHRS, CDR2 YFSETQ. The V and J ends lost 0 bases and 0 bases respectively, with 7 bases between them. CDR3 length equals 15 residues. The CDR3 coding sequence is TGCGCCAGCAGCTTGGCGGGGAGCTCCTACAATGAGCAGTTCTTC. This sequence encodes CASSLAGSSYNEQFF.

V usage is TRBV10-3 and J usage is TRBJ1-3, with 9 positions matching TRBD1. Trimming took 3 bases from V and 6 from J; bases not matched to a gene: 3. Germline CDR1 is ENHRY and CDR2 is SYGVKD. The CDR3 runs to 14 residues. This CDR3 is CAISDWTGENTIYF. The DNA for the CDR3 is TGTGCCATCAGTGATTGGACAGGGGAAAACACCATATATTTT.

V and J are TRBV4-3 and TRBJ2-7, with 9 bases fitting TRBD2. The CDR3 contains 15 residues. Germline CDR1 and CDR2: LGHNA and YSLEER. V was clipped by 0 bases and J by 3 bases; unmatched bases: 3. CDR3 amino acids: CASSQDGAGGYEQYF. The CDR3 DNA is TGCGCCAGCAGCCAAGATGGAGCGGGGGGCTACGAGCAGTACTTC.

This clone has a handful of counts. The chain is built from TRBV5-4 and TRBJ1-3, with no clear D. The CDR3 extends over 15 amino acids. Trimming shortened V by 7 bases and J by 4 bases, and 18 bases separated the two germline ends. Looked up from germline, CDR1 is SGHNT and CDR2 is YYREEE (reference sequence). The CDR3 region is CASGVGRDYGNTIYF. DNA of the CDR3: TGTGCCAGCGGGGTGGGTCGGGATTACGGAAACACCATATATTTT.

This clone came up once. V is TRBV7-3 and J is TRBJ2-2; D not resolved. Trimming pared 0 bases from V and 4 bases from J, leaving 18 bases between. Germline V gene data show CDR1 as SGHTA and CDR2 as FQGTGA. The CDR3 has 18 residues. CDR3 in DNA: TGTGCCAGCAGCTTAACGTTGCCCACAGATCGCCTCACCGGGGAGCTGTTTTTT. This sequence encodes CASSLTLPTDRLTGELFF.